The source of this T cell receptor (beta chain) is a study of T cell repertoires in cytomegalovirus infection. The overall study: Public TCR beta signature analysis indicated the presence of both CMV infection and matching HLA type. Findings and caveats of the study: The ex vivo response was dominated by HLA-C-restricted CMV-specific TCR beta clonotypes. Of the TCR beta families, the public ones yielded a cumulative frequency that identified carriers of CMV plus the relevant HLA.

TCRdb recomputed calls from the reads with MiXCR, one row per CDR3 protein. Seen here are 740,000 or so distinct CDR3 sequences, 35% to 45% observed once, and the top ten hold 2.8%. This clonotype was seen only a few times. Its antigen remains unknown. Germline values: CDR1 MGHRA, CDR2 YSYEKL. The CDR3 is 15 amino acids. Trimming took 1 base from V and 2 from J, leaving 12 bases between them. The chain uses TRBV4-1 and TRBJ2-7, with TRBD1 as a possible D gene (5 bases). The source material was PBMCs. The TCR was taken from a human donor in good health (CMV status not recorded). Some clones in this sample may be carry-over from other donors' samples. Written as DNA, the CDR3 is TGCGCCAGCAGCCAAGTTGACAGCGAGGCCTACGAGCAGTACTTC. It is translated as CASSQVDSEAYEQYF.